This T cell receptor beta chain was retrieved from a study of blood T cells in healthy people across ages. Germline-derived CDR1 and CDR2 are MNHEY and SMNVEV (reference sequence). The CDR3 runs to 13 residues. Through a sample-barcoded 5' primer and a J-beta primer mix, a second PCR was run for roughly 6 to 11 cycles. Every sample returned 2.5 million or more CDR3-containing paired-end reads. Via MiXCR, TCRdb re-called the 5' RACE reads, giving one row per CDR3 protein. The sample lists around 1,500,000 distinct CDR3 sequences, 42% occurring once. This receptor was taken from a woman aged 18-29 years in good health. The J gene is TRBJ2-5, the V gene TRBV27; D is uncertain. Gene TRBJ2-7 matches the end of the DNA better, so the J call may be wrong. Sample: blood. CDR3 DNA: TGTGCCAGCAGTCCCGTTAAAACCTACGAGCAGTACTTC. Amino acids: CASSPVKTYEQYF.